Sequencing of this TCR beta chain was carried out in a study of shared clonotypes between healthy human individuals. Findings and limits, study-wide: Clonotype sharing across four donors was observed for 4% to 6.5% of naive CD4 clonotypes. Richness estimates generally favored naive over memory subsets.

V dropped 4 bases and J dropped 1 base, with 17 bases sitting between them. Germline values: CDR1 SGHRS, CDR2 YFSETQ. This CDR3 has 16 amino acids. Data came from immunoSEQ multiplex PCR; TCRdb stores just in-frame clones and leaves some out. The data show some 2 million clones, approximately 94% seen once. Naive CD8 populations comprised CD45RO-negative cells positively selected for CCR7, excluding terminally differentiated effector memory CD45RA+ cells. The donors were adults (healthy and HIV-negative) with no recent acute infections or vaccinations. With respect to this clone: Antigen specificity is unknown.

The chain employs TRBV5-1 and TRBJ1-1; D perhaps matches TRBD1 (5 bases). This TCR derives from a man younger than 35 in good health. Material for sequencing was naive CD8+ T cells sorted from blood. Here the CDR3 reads CASSPPQMGGNTEAFF. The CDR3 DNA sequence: TGCGCCAGCAGCCCACCTCAGATGGGGGGGAACACTGAAGCTTTCTTT.